This T cell receptor (beta chain) came from a study of cytomegalovirus exposure and HLA in healthy donors (dated by TCRdb to 2016 to 2017). In terms of the full investigation: The 500 to 700 repertoires of the first cohort and the 120 validation repertoires were produced on the same platform, according to a later analysis. Besides the first cohort of about 730 subjects, a separate validation cohort made up of 120 different subjects was used. The study aimed to test whether signatures of past pathogen exposure could be identified by cataloging public T cell receptors. To predict cytomegalovirus infection status, the study brought together high-throughput TCR immunosequencing, statistical association of individual TCRs with disease status, and machine learning. Results and caveats for the whole study, not just this receptor: In the study, around 150 TCR beta chains were listed as associated with cytomegalovirus. A later analysis found that TCRs clustered in the first cohort also tended to co-occur in the 120 or so validation repertoires, with 94% of cluster scores above 0. The classifier was reported to diagnose cytomegalovirus status with high specificity and sensitivity in both the original cohort and the validation cohort. Across donors, most TCR sequences were observed very rarely, whereas some public TCRs were present in many individuals. The authors suggested that the approach could potentially be generalized to other disease states and immunological phenotypes. In vitro tests confirmed that a few of the cytomegalovirus-associated TCR beta chains recognize cytomegalovirus antigens. A later analysis lacked HLA typing for the validation cohort, so it scored co-occurrence in that cohort across all 130 or so repertoires.

CDR1 SGHAT and CDR2 FQDESV are derived from the germline V gene (reference sequence). Trimming takes 5 bases from V and 0 bases from J, and the germline ends sit 5 bases apart. Including the terminal cysteine and phenylalanine, the CDR3 comprises 12 residues. Only the CDR3 part of the read is kept: 36 bases, read in frame from the first base. The library was made by the immunoSEQ multiplex PCR assay. In the authors' own workflow: A statistical classification framework was built for diagnosing cytomegalovirus status from the catalog of TCR beta chain sequences. TCRdb took this table from immuneACCESS and kept in-frame rearrangements with V and J called. Such tables lack part of the clones; where checked against another copy, unresolved V genes explain under half of the gap, and the rest is unexplained. That table is the source of V, J and clone size, and D and trimming were worked out from the DNA. Recorded for this sample are 100,000 to 130,000 clones; around 85% of them occurred a single time. Together, the top ten hold 3% to 3.5% of the sample.

The donors were included in the validation cohort of around 120 subjects, a group kept apart from the roughly 670-subject first cohort. This clone was counted between two and nine times. Its antigen remains undetermined. No base quality values were provided; no much bigger clone lies one nucleotide off. The TCR comes from a woman aged 18-29 years in good health and CMV-seronegative. Here the chain combines TRBV11-1 and TRBJ2-7; 5 matching bases give a weak D call of TRBD2. Sequences were obtained from PBMCs. The bases are TGTGCCAGCAGCCGGGACTCCTACGAGCAGTACTTC. This translates into CASSRDSYEQYF.